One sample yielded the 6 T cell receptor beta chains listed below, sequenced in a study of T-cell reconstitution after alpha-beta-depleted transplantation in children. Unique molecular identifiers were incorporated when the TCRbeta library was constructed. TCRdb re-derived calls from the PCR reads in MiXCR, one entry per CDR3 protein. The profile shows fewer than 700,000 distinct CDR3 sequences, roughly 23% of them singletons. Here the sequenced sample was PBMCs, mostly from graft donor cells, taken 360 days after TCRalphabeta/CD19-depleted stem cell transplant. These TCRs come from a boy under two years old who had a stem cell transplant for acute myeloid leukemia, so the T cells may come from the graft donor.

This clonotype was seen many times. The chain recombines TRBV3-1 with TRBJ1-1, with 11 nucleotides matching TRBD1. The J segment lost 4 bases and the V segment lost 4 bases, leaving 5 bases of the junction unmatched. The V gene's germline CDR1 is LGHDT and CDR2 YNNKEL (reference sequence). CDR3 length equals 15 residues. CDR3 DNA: TGTGCCAGCAGCCTTGTGGGGACAGGGGGCACTGAAGCTTTCTTT. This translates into CASSLVGTGGTEAFF.

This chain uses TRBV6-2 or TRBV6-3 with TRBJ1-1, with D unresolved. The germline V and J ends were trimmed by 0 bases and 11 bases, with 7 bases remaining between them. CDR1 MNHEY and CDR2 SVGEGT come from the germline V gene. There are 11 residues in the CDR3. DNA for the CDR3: TGTGCCAGCAGTTACTCAAGGTTTGCTTTCTTT. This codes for CASSYSRFAFF.

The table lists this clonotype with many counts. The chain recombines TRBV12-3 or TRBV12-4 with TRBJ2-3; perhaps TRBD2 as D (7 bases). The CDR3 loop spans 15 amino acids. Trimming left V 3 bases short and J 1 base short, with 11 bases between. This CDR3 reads CASSFQGRGTDTQYF. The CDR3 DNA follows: TGTGCCAGCAGTTTTCAGGGGAGGGGCACAGATACGCAGTATTTT.

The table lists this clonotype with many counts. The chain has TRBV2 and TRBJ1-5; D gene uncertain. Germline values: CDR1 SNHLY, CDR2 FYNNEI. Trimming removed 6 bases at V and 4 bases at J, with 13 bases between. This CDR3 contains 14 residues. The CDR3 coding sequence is TGTGCCAGCAGCGCCCGCCAGGCTAATCAGCCCCAGCATTTT. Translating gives CASSARQANQPQHF.

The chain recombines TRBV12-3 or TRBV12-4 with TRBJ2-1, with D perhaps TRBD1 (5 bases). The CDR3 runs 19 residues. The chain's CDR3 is CTISFSGAYSLPSYNEQFF. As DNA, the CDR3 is TGTACCATCAGTTTCTCTGGGGCGTACAGCCTCCCCTCCTACAATGAGCAGTTCTTC.

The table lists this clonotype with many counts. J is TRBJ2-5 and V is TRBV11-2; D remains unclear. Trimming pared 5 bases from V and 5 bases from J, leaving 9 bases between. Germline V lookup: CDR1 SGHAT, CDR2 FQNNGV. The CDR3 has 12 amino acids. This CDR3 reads CASSPPWETQYF. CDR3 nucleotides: TGTGCCAGCAGCCCCCCGTGGGAGACCCAGTACTTC.